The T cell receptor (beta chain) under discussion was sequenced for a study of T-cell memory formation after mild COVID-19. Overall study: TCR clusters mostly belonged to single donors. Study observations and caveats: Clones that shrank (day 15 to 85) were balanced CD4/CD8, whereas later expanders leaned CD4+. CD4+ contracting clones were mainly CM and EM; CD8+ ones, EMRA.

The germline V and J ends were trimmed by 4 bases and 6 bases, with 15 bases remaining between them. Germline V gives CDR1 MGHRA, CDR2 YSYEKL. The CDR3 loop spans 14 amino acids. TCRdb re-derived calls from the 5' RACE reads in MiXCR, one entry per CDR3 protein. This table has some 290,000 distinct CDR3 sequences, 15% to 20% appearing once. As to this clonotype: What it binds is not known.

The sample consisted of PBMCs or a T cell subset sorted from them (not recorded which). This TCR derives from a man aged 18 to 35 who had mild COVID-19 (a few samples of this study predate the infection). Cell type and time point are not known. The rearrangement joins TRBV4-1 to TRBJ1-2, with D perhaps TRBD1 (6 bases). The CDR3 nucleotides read TGCGCCAGCAGCCTAGTAGGGGGGATGGATGGCTACACCTTC. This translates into CASSLVGGMDGYTF.